Presented here are 15 T cell receptor beta chains from one specimen sequenced in a study of T cell clonality in common variable immunodeficiency. Repertoires were generated with immunoSEQ multiplex PCR, while TCRdb's copy carries only in-frame clones and drops some. The sample was found to contain about 31,000 clones, and every one recurs. Sequenced: peripheral blood mononuclear cells. Receptors originate from a person aged 18 to 75 in good health.

This clone has ten or more counts. The sequence runs out 3 residues before the end of the CDR3; the remainder is reconstructed from the germline J gene. This chain connects TRBV18 to TRBJ1-1; TRBD1 agrees at 9 bases. Germline V gives CDR1 KGHSH, CDR2 LQKENI. V lost 3 bases to trimming and J lost 4 bases; unmatched junction nucleotides: 3. This CDR3 spans 14 amino acids. The CDR3: CASSPLDRGTEAFF. The CDR3 DNA, read in part, is TGTGCCAGCTCACCTTTGGACAGGGGCACTGAA.

This clone came up many times. The read halts 3 residues ahead of the CDR3 end, with the missing end drawn from the germline J gene. The rearrangement links TRBV20-1 to TRBJ2-7; TRBD2 agrees at 11 bases. The germline V gene encodes CDR1 DFQATT and CDR2 SNEGSKA (reference sequence). The CDR3 has 14 amino acids. J was trimmed by 4 bases and V by 4 bases; bases with no gene match: 6. CDR3 bases read: TGCAGTGCTACCCGGACTAGCGGGTATTACGAG. Protein: CSATRTSGYYE. The CDR3 as a whole reads CSATRTSGYYEQYF.

This clone was seen repeatedly, ten times or more. The read falls 3 residues short of the CDR3 end, and the missing part is taken from the germline J gene. The rearrangement joins TRBV12-3 or TRBV12-4 to TRBJ1-6; D is unresolved. Trimming pared 10 bases from V and 2 bases from J, leaving 18 bases between. The CDR3 consists of 16 residues. Partial CDR3 DNA: TGTGCCACCACCTCCGCGGGGTTCGCCTATAATTCACCC. Amino acids: CATTSAGFAYNSP. The entire CDR3 is CATTSAGFAYNSPLHF.

Concerning this clone: This could be a read error, since a much larger clone is one nucleotide away. The sequenced fragment ends 3 residues before the CDR3 boundary, so the rest is inferred from the germline J gene. The gene calls are TRBV5-1 and TRBJ2-5, with 10 bases matching TRBD2. Germline V CDR1 and CDR2: SGHRS, YFSETQ. The CDR3 contains 17 residues. Incomplete CDR3 DNA: TGCGCCAGCAGCTCTCGGGTAGCGGGGGGAAGCACAGATACC. Its protein is CASSSRVAGGSTDT. The full-length CDR3 reads as CASSSRVAGGSTDTQYF.

This clone has a count of ten or more. The read stops 3 residues short of the end of the CDR3; the missing end is completed from the germline J gene. The V and J genes are TRBV20-1 and TRBJ2-5; 8 nucleotides agree with TRBD2. Trimming took 0 bases from V and 7 from J; bases not matched to a gene: 7. The CDR3 runs 14 residues. Looked up from germline, CDR1 is DFQATT and CDR2 is SNEGSKA (reference sequence). CDR3 amino acids: CSARERGRIMTQYF. The CDR3 DNA, read in part, is TGCAGTGCTAGAGAGCGCGGGAGGATAATGACC.

This clone was counted ten times or more. Given a much more abundant clone one base away, this may be a read error. The CDR3 end is not reached by the read, which stops 3 residues before it; the germline J gene fills it in. The chain combines TRBV11-3 with TRBJ1-1; no firm D call. V was cut by 2 bases and J by 1 base, with 5 bases left in between. This CDR3 contains 13 residues. Germline loops: CDR1 SGHNT, CDR2 YENEEA. CDR3 DNA (partial): TGTGCCAGCAGCTTATCAGAGAACACTGAA. Its protein product is CASSLSENTE. The complete CDR3 sequence is CASSLSENTEAFF. Full variable domain (missing parts from reference TRBV11-3 and TRBJ1-1): EAGVVQSPRYKIIEKKQPVAFWCNPISGHNTLYWYLQNLGQGPELLIRYENEEAVDDSQLPKDRFSAERLKGVDSTLKIQPAELGDSAVYLCASSLSENTEAFFGQGTRLTVV.

This clone was found many times. This CDR3 reads CSASEGQGDTDTQYF. The sequenced CDR3 bases are TGCAGTGCTAGCGAGGGACAGGGGGATACAGATACG. The chain couples TRBV20-1 to TRBJ2-3; 11 nucleotides match TRBD1. Coverage ceases 3 residues before the CDR3 finishes, and the germline J gene fills in the end. Germline V gives CDR1 DFQATT, CDR2 SNEGSKA (reference sequence). The V gene end was trimmed by 3 bases and the J gene end by 3 bases; junction bases not matched to a gene: 5. The CDR3 runs to 15 residues.

This clone was counted at least ten times. Read data end 3 residues before the CDR3 end; the end is taken from the germline J gene. The chain employs TRBV4-1 and TRBJ1-1, with 7 bases fitting TRBD1. Germline assignment: CDR1 MGHRA and CDR2 YSYEKL. The CDR3 has 16 amino acids. Trimming cost V 4 bases and J 1 base; bases outside gene matches: 9. CDR3 DNA (partial): TGCGCCAGCAGCCCCCGAACACAGGGGACGAACACTGAA. Residues: CASSPRTQGTNTE. From start to end, the CDR3 is CASSPRTQGTNTEAFF.

In its sample, this clone was seen many times. Sequencing ends 3 residues short of the CDR3 end; the germline J gene provides the rest. The chain has TRBV29-1 and TRBJ1-2, with D perhaps matching TRBD1 (6 bases). Looked up from germline, CDR1 is SQVTM and CDR2 is ANQGSEA. The CDR3 runs to 11 residues. The CDR3 DNA, read in part, is TGCAGCGTTGCAGGGGTGGGAGGC. Protein: CSVAGVGG. The full CDR3 reads CSVAGVGGYTF.

This clone was found many times. Read data end 3 residues before the CDR3 end; the end is taken from the germline J gene. The chain employs TRBV5-8 and TRBJ2-3; 8 bases align to TRBD1. V lost 1 base to trimming and J lost 4 bases; unmatched junction nucleotides: 2. The CDR3 is 14 residues long. Germline CDR1 SGHTS, CDR2 YDEGEE. The CDR3 is CASSLLTGADTQYF. Partial CDR3 DNA: TGTGCCAGCAGCTTGTTGACAGGGGCAGATACG.

This clone was recorded many times. The sequenced fragment ends 3 residues before the CDR3 boundary, so the rest is inferred from the germline J gene. The chain joins TRBV11-2 to TRBJ2-7, with D possibly TRBD1 on 5 matching bases. This CDR3 is built from 14 residues. V gave up 1 base and J gave up 4 bases, with 11 bases separating them. Germline CDR1 SGHAT, CDR2 FQNNGV. The CDR3 sequence: CASSLAQVRYEQYF. The CDR3 bases that were read are TGTGCCAGCAGCTTAGCACAGGTACGGTACGAG.

This clone was observed many times. Its ends do not fully match the called genes, so a read error is possible. The read stops 3 residues short of the end of the CDR3; the missing end is completed from the germline J gene. Other nucleotide sequences in the sample specify the same CDR3. The rearrangement links TRBV5-4 to TRBJ1-3; 7 bases are shared with TRBD1. CDR3 size: 14 residues. The germline V gene has CDR1 SGHNT and CDR2 YYREEE (reference sequence). This CDR3 is CASSLTGAGNTIYF. CDR3 DNA, as far as it was read: TGTGCCAGCAGCTTGACAGGGGCTGGAAACACT.

This clone was recorded at least ten times. Partial CDR3 DNA: TGTGCCAGCAGCAGGGCGGCTAGCGGGAGCGATGAG. Translated: CASSRAASGSDE. The full CDR3 protein reads CASSRAASGSDEQFF. The rearrangement uses TRBV7-2 and TRBJ2-1, with 10 bases that match TRBD2. The missing CDR3 end, 3 residues past where the read stops, is filled in from the germline J gene. Germline V gene sequence: CDR1 SGHTA, CDR2 FQGNSA. The CDR3 contains 15 residues. V lost 5 bases and J lost 8; bases outside the gene matches: 9.

This clone was seen at least ten times. The missing CDR3 end, 3 residues past where the read stops, is filled in from the germline J gene. In the same sample, other DNA sequences code for this CDR3. The rearrangement joins TRBV5-1 to TRBJ2-7; 9 bases align to TRBD2. The CDR3 length is 14 residues. Trimming removed 0 bases from V and 3 bases from J; junction bases left unmatched: 1. Germline-derived CDR1 and CDR2 are SGHRS and YFSETQ. Incomplete CDR3 DNA: TGCGCCAGCAGCTTGGGACTAGCGGACTACGAG. Translated: CASSLGLADYE. The complete CDR3 protein is CASSLGLADYEQYF.

This clone was recorded many times. From the germline J gene comes the end of the CDR3, since the read stops 3 residues before it. This chain links TRBV7-2 with TRBJ1-2; no clear D gene. In germline, CDR1 is SGHTA, CDR2 FQGNSA. This CDR3 has 11 amino acids. The germline V and J ends were trimmed by 1 base and 7 bases, with 4 bases remaining between them. CDR3 residues: CASSLVLGYTF. Incomplete CDR3 DNA: TGTGCCAGCAGCTTAGTCCTTGGC.